This is a list of T cell receptor beta chains from one sample in a study of blood T cell repertoires in COVID-19. The table came from immunoSEQ multiplex PCR; TCRdb's copy has only in-frame clones and leaves some out. The table lists a few hundred thousand clones, 70% to 90% of them singletons. The sample taken for sequencing was peripheral blood. All receptors derive from a man aged 55-75 years who had recovered from COVID-19. Each CDR3 is given with its conserved first and last residue. The D gene is left open where the match is weak. Clone size appears in some rows only: once, few, many, or a class for an expanded clone.

TRBV4-2	-	-	TRBJ2-1	TGTGCCAGCAGCCAAGAGGGCCGACTATCCGACTACAATGAGCAGTTCTTC	CASSQEGRLSDYNEQFF
TRBV6-1	-	many	TRBJ2-3	TGTGCCAGCAGTGAAGGAGGCGGGTACACAGATACGCAGTATTTT	CASSEGGGYTDTQYF
TRBV30	-	-	TRBJ2-7	TGTGCCTGGAGACCAAAGGGACTTCTCTACGAGCAGTACTTC	CAWRPKGLLYEQYF
TRBV9	TRBD1	-	TRBJ2-3	TGTGCCAGCAGCGAACAGGGGTATTTAGATACGCAGTATTTT	CASSEQGYLDTQYF
TRBV14	-	-	TRBJ2-5	TGTGCCAGCAGCCAAGGGTTCAGGGGAAAGACCCAGTACTTC	CASSQGFRGKTQYF
TRBV10-1	-	-	TRBJ1-2	TGCGCCAGCAGTGCCGAGCTCGAGAGGGGCTACACCTTC	CASSAELERGYTF
TRBV7-2	-	-	TRBJ2-7	TGTGCCAGCAGCTTATACAGGGACCACGAGCAGTACTTC	CASSLYRDHEQYF
TRBV6-2/TRBV6-3	TRBD2	once	TRBJ2-3	TGTGCCAGCAGTTACTCGACCCGCGGACTAGCGGGGGGAAGAGATACGCAGTATTTT	CASSYSTRGLAGGRDTQYF
TRBV5-1	TRBD2	once	TRBJ2-7	TGCGCCAGCAGCGTGGGACTAGCCACCTACGAGCAGTACTTC	CASSVGLATYEQYF
TRBV11-2	TRBD1	-	TRBJ1-2	TGTGCCAGCAGTTACGCCCAGGGGGGAGGCTACACCTTC	CASSYAQGGGYTF
TRBV11-2	-	-	TRBJ1-5	TGTGCCAGCAGCCTAGACGGGGATCAGCCCCAGCATTTT	CASSLDGDQPQHF
TRBV9	-	-	TRBJ2-3	TGTGCCAGCAGCCGAGAAGATACGCAGTATTTT	CASSREDTQYF
TRBV6-6	-	once	TRBJ2-7	TGTGCCAGCAGGGAGGGGCGCTACGAGCAGTACTTC	CASREGRYEQYF
TRBV4-2	-	-	TRBJ1-6	TGTGCCAGCAGCCAGACAGCTGGCCCTAATTCACCCCTCCACTTT	CASSQTAGPNSPLHF
TRBV4-1	-	-	TRBJ2-7	TGCGCCAGCAGCCAAGCCTCTGAGCAGTACTTC	CASSQASEQYF
TRBV5-1	TRBD2	-	TRBJ2-7	TGCGCCAGCAGCTTGGGCGGGACTACCGTCTCCTACGAGCAGTACTTC	CASSLGGTTVSYEQYF
TRBV23-1	TRBD1	-	TRBJ1-5	TGCGCCAGCAGTCAACCTTACCGGGACAGATATAGCAATCAGCCCCAGCATTTT	CASSQPYRDRYSNQPQHF
TRBV6-5	TRBD2	-	TRBJ2-2	TGTGCCAGCAGCTATCAGCGGGGCCCCGGGGAGCTGTTTTTT	CASSYQRGPGELFF
TRBV9	TRBD2	-	TRBJ2-3	TGTGCCAGCAGCGTACTGACTAGCGGTTCTAGCACAGATACGCAGTATTTT	CASSVLTSGSSTDTQYF
TRBV5-4	-	-	TRBJ2-1	TGTGCCAGCAGCAGGGACTTTTACAATGAGCAGTTCTTC	CASSRDFYNEQFF
TRBV11-2	-	-	TRBJ1-3	TGTGCCAGCAGCTTAGCGTGGAGCTCTGGAAACACCATATATTTT	CASSLAWSSGNTIYF
TRBV30	-	once	TRBJ2-4	TGTGCCTGGAGTCTCAAAAACATTCAGTACTTC	CAWSLKNIQYF
TRBV5-6	-	-	TRBJ2-7	TGTGCCAGCAGCTCCGTCGGGGTGAGTCGCTACGAGCAGTACTTC	CASSSVGVSRYEQYF
TRBV7-8	TRBD1	-	TRBJ1-2	TGTGCCAGCAGCTTAGAACAGGGGTTTGGCTACACCTTC	CASSLEQGFGYTF